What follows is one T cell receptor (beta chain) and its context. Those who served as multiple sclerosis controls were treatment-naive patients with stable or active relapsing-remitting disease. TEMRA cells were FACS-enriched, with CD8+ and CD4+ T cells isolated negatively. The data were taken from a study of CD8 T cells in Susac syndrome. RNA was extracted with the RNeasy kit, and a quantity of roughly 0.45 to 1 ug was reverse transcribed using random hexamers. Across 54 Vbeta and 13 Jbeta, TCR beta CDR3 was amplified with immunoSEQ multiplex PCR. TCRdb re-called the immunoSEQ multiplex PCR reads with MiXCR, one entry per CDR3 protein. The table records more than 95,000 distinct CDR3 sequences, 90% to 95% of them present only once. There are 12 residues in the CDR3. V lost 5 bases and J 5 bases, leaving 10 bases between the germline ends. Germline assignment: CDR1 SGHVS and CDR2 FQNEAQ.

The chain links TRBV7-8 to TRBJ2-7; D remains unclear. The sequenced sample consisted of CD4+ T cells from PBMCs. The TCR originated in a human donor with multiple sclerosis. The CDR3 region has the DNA TGTGCCAGCAGCAGCGCAGGACACGAGCAGTACTTC. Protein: CASSSAGHEQYF.